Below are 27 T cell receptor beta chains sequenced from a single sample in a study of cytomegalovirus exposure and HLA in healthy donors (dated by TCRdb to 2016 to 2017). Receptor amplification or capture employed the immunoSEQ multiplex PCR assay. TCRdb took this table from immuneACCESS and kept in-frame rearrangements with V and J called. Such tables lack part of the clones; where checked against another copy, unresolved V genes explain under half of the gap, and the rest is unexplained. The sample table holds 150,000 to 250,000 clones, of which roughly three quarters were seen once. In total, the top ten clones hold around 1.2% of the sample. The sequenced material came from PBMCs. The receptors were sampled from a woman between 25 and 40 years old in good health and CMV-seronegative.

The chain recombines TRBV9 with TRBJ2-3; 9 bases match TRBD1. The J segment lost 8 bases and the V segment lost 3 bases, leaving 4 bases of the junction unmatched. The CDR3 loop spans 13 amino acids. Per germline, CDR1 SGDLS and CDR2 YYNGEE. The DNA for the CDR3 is TGTGCCAGCAGCGCGACAGGGGGAGTTACGCAGTATTTT. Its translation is CASSATGGVTQYF.

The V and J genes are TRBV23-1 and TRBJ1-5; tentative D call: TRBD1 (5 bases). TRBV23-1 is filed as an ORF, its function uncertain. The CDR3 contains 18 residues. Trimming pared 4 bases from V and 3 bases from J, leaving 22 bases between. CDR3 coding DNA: TGCGCCAGCAGTCCCCCCCCCGGCAGGGTGCTTGACAATCAGCCCCAGCATTTT. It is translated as CASSPPPGRVLDNQPQHF.

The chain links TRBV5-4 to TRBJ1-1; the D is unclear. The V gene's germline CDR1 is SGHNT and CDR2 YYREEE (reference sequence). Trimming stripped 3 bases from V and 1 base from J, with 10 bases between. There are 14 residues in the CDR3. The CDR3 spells CASSWEFENTEAFF. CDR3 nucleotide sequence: TGTGCCAGCAGCTGGGAGTTCGAGAACACTGAAGCTTTCTTT.

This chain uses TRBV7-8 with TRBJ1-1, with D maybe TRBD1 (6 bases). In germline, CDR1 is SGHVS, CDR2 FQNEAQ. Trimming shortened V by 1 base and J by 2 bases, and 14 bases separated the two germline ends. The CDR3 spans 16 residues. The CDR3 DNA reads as TGTGCCAGCAGCTTAGAAACAGGGAGGGTAAACACTGAAGCTTTCTTT. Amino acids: CASSLETGRVNTEAFF.

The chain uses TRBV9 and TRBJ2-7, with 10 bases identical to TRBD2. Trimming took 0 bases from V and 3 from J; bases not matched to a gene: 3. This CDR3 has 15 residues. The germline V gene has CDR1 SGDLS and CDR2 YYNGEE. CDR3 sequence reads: CASSVGSSGGYEQYF. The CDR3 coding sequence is TGTGCCAGCAGCGTAGGGTCTAGCGGGGGCTACGAGCAGTACTTC.

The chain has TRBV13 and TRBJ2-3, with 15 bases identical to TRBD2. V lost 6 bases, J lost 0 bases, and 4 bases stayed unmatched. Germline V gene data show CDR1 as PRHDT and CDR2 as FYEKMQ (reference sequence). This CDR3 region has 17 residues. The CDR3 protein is CASRGTSGRRSTDTQYF. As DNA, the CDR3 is TGTGCCAGCAGAGGGACTAGCGGGAGGCGCAGCACAGATACGCAGTATTTT.

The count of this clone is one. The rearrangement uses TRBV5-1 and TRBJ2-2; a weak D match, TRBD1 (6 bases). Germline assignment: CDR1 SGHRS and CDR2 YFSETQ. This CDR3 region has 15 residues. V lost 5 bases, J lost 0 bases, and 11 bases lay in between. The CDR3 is CASRIRQANTGELFF. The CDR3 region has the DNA TGCGCCAGCAGAATAAGACAGGCGAACACCGGGGAGCTGTTTTTT.

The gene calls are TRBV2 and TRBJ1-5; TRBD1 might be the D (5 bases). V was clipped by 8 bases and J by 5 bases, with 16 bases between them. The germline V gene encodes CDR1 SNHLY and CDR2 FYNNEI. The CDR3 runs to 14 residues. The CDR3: CASQDQGGYQPQHF. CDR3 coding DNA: TGTGCCAGCCAAGACCAGGGTGGGTATCAGCCCCAGCATTTT. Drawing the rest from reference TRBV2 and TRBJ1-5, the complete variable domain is EPEVTQTPSHQVTQMGQEVILRCVPISNHLYFYWYRQILGQKVEFLVSFYNNEISEKSEIFDDQFSVERPDGSNFTLKIRSTKLEDSAMYFCASQDQGGYQPQHFGDGTRLSIL.

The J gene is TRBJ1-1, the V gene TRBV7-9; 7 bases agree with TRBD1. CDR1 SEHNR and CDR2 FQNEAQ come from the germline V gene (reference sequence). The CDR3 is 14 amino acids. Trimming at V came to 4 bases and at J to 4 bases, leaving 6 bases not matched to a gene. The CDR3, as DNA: TGTGCCAGCAGCTCCCAACAGGGGAGCACTGAAGCTTTCTTT. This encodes CASSSQQGSTEAFF. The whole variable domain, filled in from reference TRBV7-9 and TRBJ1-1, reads DTGVSQNPRHKITKRGQNVTFRCDPISEHNRLYWYRQTLGQGPEFLTYFQNEAQLEKSRLLSDRFSAERPKGSFSTLEIQRTEQGDSAMYLCASSSQQGSTEAFFGQGTRLTVV.

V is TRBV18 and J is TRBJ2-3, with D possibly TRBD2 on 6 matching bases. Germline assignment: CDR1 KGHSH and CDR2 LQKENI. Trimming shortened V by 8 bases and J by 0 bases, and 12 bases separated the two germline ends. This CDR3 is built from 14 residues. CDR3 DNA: TGTGCCAGCACTCCCGGGACTAGCACAGATACGCAGTATTTT. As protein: CASTPGTSTDTQYF.

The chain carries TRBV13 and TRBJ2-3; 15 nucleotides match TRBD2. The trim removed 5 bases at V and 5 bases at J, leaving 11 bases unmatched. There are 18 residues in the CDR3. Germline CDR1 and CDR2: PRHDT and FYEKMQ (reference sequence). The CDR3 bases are TGTGCCAGCAGCCCCGGGACTAGCGGGAGGCCGTGGCGAGATACGCAGTATTTT. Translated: CASSPGTSGRPWRDTQYF.

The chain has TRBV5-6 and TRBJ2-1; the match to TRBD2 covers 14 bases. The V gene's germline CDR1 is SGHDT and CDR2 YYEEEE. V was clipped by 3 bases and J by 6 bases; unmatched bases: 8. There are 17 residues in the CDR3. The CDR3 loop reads CASSWGAGTSGSNEQFF. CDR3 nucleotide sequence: TGTGCCAGCAGCTGGGGGGCCGGGACTAGCGGGAGCAATGAGCAGTTCTTC.

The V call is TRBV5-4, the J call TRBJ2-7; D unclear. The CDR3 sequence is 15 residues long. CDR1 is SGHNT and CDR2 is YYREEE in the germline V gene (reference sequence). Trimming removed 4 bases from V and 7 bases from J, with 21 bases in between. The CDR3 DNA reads TGTGCCAGCAGCCCCCGCGGCCCTACGGATTGGGAGCAGTACTTC. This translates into CASSPRGPTDWEQYF.

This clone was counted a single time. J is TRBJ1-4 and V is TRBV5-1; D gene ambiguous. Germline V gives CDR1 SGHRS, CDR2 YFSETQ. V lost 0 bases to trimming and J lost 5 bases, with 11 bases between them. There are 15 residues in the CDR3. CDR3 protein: CASSLGPGGNEKLFF. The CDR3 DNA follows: TGCGCCAGCAGCTTGGGTCCGGGAGGCAATGAAAAACTGTTTTTT. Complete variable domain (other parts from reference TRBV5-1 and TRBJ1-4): KAGVTQTPRYLIKTRGQQVTLSCSPISGHRSVSWYQQTPGQGLQFLFEYFSETQRNKGNFPGRFSGRQFSNSRSEMNVSTLELGDSALYLCASSLGPGGNEKLFFGSGTQLSVL.

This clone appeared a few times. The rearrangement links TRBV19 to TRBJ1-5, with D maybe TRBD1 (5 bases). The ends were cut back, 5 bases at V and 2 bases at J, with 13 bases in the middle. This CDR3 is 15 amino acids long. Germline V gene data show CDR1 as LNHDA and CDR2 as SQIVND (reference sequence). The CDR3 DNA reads TGTGCCAGTAGTGCTGGGGGGGGAGGCAATCAGCCCCAGCATTTT. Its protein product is CASSAGGGGNQPQHF.

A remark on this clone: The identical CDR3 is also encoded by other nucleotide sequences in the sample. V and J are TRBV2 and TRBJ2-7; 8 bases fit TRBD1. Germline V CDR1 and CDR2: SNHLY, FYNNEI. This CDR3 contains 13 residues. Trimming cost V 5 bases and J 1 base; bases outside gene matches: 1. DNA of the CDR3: TGTGCCAGCAGTCGGGACAGGTCCTACGAGCAGTACTTC. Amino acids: CASSRDRSYEQYF. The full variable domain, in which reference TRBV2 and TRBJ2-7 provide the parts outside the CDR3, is EPEVTQTPSHQVTQMGQEVILRCVPISNHLYFYWYRQILGQKVEFLVSFYNNEISEKSEIFDDQFSVERPDGSNFTLKIRSTKLEDSAMYFCASSRDRSYEQYFGPGTRLTVT.

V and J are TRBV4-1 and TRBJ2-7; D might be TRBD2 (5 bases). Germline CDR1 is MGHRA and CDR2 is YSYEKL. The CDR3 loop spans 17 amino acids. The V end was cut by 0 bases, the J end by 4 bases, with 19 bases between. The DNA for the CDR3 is TGCGCCAGCAGCCAAGAAAGAGGGTCAAGCCAACATTACGAGCAGTACTTC. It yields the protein CASSQERGSSQHYEQYF.

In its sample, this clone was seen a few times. The CDR3 reads CASSFVTGGVDEQYF. The DNA for the CDR3 is TGTGCCAGCAGTTTTGTTACAGGGGGCGTGGACGAGCAGTACTTC. The chain employs TRBV27 and TRBJ2-7; 9 bases map to TRBD1. CDR3 length: 15 residues. Trimming removed 3 bases from V and 5 bases from J; junction bases left unmatched: 8. Germline V lookup: CDR1 MNHEY, CDR2 SMNVEV (reference sequence).

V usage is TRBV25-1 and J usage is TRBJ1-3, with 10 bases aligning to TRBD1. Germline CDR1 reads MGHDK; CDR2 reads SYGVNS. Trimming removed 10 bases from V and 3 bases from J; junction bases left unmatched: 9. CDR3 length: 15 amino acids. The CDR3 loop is CATLPGQGYGNTIYF. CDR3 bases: TGTGCCACCCTCCCGGGACAGGGGTATGGAAACACCATATATTTT.

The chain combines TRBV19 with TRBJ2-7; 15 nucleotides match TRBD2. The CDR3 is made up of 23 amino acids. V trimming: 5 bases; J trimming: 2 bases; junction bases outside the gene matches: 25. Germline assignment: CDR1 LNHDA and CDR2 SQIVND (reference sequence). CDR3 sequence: CASSPGDKLRTSGGAPVPYEQYF. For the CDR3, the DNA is TGTGCCAGTAGTCCGGGGGACAAATTAAGGACTAGCGGGGGGGCCCCGGTCCCCTACGAGCAGTACTTC.

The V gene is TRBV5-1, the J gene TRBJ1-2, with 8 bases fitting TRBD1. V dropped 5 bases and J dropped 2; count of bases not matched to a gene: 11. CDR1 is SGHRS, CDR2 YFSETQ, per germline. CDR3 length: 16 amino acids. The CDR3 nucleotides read TGCGCCAGCAGTTCAAACATCAGGGGGCCCAACTATGGCTACACCTTC. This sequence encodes CASSSNIRGPNYGYTF.

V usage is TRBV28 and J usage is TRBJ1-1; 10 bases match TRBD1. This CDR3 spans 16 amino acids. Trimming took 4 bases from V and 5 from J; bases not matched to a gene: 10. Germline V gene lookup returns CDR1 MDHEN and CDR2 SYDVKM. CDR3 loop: CASSSTGGILRTEAFF. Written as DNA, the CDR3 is TGTGCCAGCAGTTCGACAGGGGGCATCCTTAGGACTGAAGCTTTCTTT.

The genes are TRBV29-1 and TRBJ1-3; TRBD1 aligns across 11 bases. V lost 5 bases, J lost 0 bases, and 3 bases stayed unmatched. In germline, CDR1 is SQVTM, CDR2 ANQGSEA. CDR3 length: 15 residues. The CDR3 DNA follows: TGCAGCGTTCCCGGGACAGGGGGCTCTGGAAACACCATATATTTT. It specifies CSVPGTGGSGNTIYF.

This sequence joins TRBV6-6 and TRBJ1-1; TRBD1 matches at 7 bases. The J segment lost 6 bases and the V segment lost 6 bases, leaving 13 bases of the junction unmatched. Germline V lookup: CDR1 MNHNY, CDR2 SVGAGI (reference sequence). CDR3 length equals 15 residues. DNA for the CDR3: TGTGCCAGCAGCCCCCAGGGAGAGGGGGCGGCTGAAGCTTTCTTT. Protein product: CASSPQGEGAAEAFF.

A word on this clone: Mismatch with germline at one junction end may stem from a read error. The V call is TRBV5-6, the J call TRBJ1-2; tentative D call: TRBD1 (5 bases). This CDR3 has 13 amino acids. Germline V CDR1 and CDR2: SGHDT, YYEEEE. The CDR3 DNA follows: TGTGCCAGCAGCTTGGGTAGGCCGCCGTTGGGACTCTTC. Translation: CASSLGRPPLGLF.

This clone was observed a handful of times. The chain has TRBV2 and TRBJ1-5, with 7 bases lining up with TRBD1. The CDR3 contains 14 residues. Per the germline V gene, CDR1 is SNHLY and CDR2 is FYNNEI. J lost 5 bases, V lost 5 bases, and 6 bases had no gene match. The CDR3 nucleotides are TGTGCCAGCAGTTCCACAGGGGCGTATCAGCCCCAGCATTTT. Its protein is CASSSTGAYQPQHF.

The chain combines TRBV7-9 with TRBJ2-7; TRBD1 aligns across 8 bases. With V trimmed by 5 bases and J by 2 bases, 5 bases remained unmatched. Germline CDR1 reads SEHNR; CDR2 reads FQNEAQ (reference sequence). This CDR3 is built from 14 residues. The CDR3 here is CASSLTGQAYEQYF. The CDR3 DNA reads TGTGCCAGCAGCCTGACGGGACAGGCCTACGAGCAGTACTTC.